One and the same sample provided the 12 T cell receptor beta chains below, sequenced in a study of T-cell reconstitution after alpha-beta-depleted transplantation in children. Unique molecular identifiers were incorporated during preparation of the TCRbeta library. In TCRdb, the PCR reads were re-called with MiXCR into one record per CDR3 protein. The data hold about 580,000 distinct CDR3 sequences, with 23% observed a single time. The sequencing here drew on PBMCs, mostly from graft donor cells, taken 360 days after TCRalphabeta/CD19-depleted stem cell transplant. These TCRs come from a boy younger than two who had a stem cell transplant for acute myeloid leukemia, so the T cells may come from the graft donor.

This clonotype appeared a few times. The V gene is TRBV6-5, the J gene TRBJ2-3; tentatively, D is TRBD1 or TRBD2 (6 bases each). Trimming shortened V by 0 bases and J by 2 bases, and 21 bases separated the two germline ends. Per germline, CDR1 MNHEY and CDR2 SVGAGI. The CDR3 covers 19 residues. CDR3 protein: CASSYSRSRGALLTDTQYF. The CDR3 nucleotides read TGTGCCAGCAGTTACTCGAGGAGTAGGGGGGCGCTACTCACAGATACGCAGTATTTT.

This clonotype was seen a handful of times. The J gene is TRBJ2-1, the V gene TRBV6-1; TRBD1 matches at 10 bases. Germline CDR1 reads MNHNS; CDR2 reads SASEGT. V gave up 6 bases and J gave up 6 bases; unmatched junction bases: 17. The CDR3 sequence is 18 residues long. The CDR3 reads CASSLKAGLGTGVNEQFF. CDR3 nucleotides: TGTGCCAGCAGCTTGAAGGCGGGGCTCGGGACAGGGGTCAATGAGCAGTTCTTC.

The chain recombines TRBV12-3 or TRBV12-4 with TRBJ2-3, with 8 bases that match TRBD2. CDR3 length equals 17 residues. The V gene end was trimmed by 2 bases and the J gene end by 6 bases; junction bases not matched to a gene: 13. CDR3 in DNA: TGTGCCAGCAGTTTAATCCTCGGGGGGGTAGTCTTGGATACGCAGTATTTT. Translating it yields CASSLILGGVVLDTQYF.

This chain connects TRBV6-5 to TRBJ1-1; tentative D call: TRBD1 (5 bases). CDR3 length: 15 residues. Germline loops: CDR1 MNHEY, CDR2 SVGAGI. Trimming removed 0 bases at V and 0 bases at J, with 8 bases between. The DNA of the CDR3 is TGTGCCAGCAGTTACTCTGGGGGGATGAACACTGAAGCTTTCTTT. Translating gives CASSYSGGMNTEAFF.

This clonotype was seen many times. The chain couples TRBV12-3 or TRBV12-4 to TRBJ1-2; 7 bases match TRBD1. The length of the CDR3 is 12 residues. The J segment lost 8 bases and the V segment lost 6 bases, leaving 6 bases of the junction unmatched. This CDR3 reads CASSHDRAGYTF. The CDR3 DNA is TGTGCCAGCAGCCACGACAGGGCAGGCTACACCTTC.

In this sample, this clonotype turned up a few times. This rearrangement joins TRBV29-1 to TRBJ2-2; D gene ambiguous. The CDR3 is 15 amino acids. Germline CDR1 is SQVTM and CDR2 is ANQGSEA. V lost 3 bases, J lost 1 base, and 12 bases lay in between. CDR3 coding DNA: TGCAGCGTTGAGGGGATTCGAGGGAACACCGGGGAGCTGTTTTTT. It specifies CSVEGIRGNTGELFF.

The rearrangement links TRBV7-2 to TRBJ2-7; perhaps TRBD2 as D (6 bases). CDR1 is SGHTA, CDR2 FQGNSA, per germline. V dropped 8 bases and J dropped 3 bases, with 14 bases sitting between them. The CDR3 loop spans 13 amino acids. CDR3 DNA sequence: TGTGCCAGCGCGCGAACGGGGGACTACGAGCAGTACTTC. It translates to CASARTGDYEQYF.

Only a few counts were recorded for this clonotype. The chain has TRBV6-5 and TRBJ2-2; no firm D call. Trimming took off 8 bases at V and 6 bases at J, with 7 bases between the two ends. This CDR3 region has 11 residues. Germline loops: CDR1 MNHEY, CDR2 SVGAGI. DNA for the CDR3: TGTGCCAGCGGGGTCGCCGGGGAGCTGTTTTTT. This gives the protein CASGVAGELFF.

The chain couples TRBV6-1 to TRBJ1-2; weak D call: TRBD1 (6 bases). Trimming removed 0 bases at V and 4 bases at J, with 6 bases between. Germline CDR1 is MNHNS and CDR2 is SASEGT. The CDR3 extends over 13 amino acids. CDR3: CASSEAGGYGYTF. For the CDR3, the DNA is TGTGCCAGCAGTGAAGCAGGGGGCTATGGCTACACCTTC.

The chain combines TRBV6-1 with TRBJ2-7; TRBD2 aligns across 7 bases. Germline loops: CDR1 MNHNS, CDR2 SASEGT. This CDR3 is 17 amino acids long. Trimming cost V 1 base and J 4 bases; bases outside gene matches: 13. CDR3: CASSEGATETSPYEQYF. As DNA, the CDR3 is TGTGCCAGCAGTGAAGGGGCGACCGAGACTAGCCCTTACGAGCAGTACTTC.

This clonotype was detected many times. The chain uses TRBV7-8 and TRBJ2-1; TRBD1 agrees at 7 bases. Germline values: CDR1 SGHVS, CDR2 FQNEAQ. V lost 5 bases, J lost 2 bases, and 12 bases stayed unmatched. This CDR3 has 17 residues. CDR3 amino acids: CASSPRQGPITYNEQFF. CDR3 sequence (DNA): TGTGCCAGCAGCCCGCGACAGGGACCCATTACCTACAATGAGCAGTTCTTC.

This clonotype showed up many times. This chain connects TRBV29-1 to TRBJ1-5, with 9 bases aligning to TRBD1. Germline-derived CDR1 and CDR2 are SQVTM and ANQGSEA. V lost 6 bases and J lost 6; bases outside the gene matches: 3. This CDR3 has 12 residues. CDR3 nucleotides: TGCAGCGTGAGACAGGGGGGTCAGCCCCAGCATTTT. This codes for CSVRQGGQPQHF.